This paragraph reports one T cell receptor beta chain. Its antigen is not known. Naive-designated CD8 cells lacked CD45RO, were positively enriched for CCR7, and omitted terminally differentiated effector memory CD45RA+ cells. These data come from a study of shared clonotypes between healthy human individuals. Overall study: The plates for each donor numbered three CD4 naive, three CD4 memory, two CD8 naive and one CD8 memory. Whole-study results and caveats: A reduction in generation probabilities was seen for non-shared clonotypes relative to those shared by all four donors.

Libraries were prepared by immunoSEQ multiplex PCR; TCRdb keeps only in-frame clonotypes and omits some of them. This table holds roughly 2.1 million clones, 90% to 95% found once. This CDR3 has 20 residues. The V and J ends lost 0 bases and 4 bases respectively, with 27 bases between them. The germline CDR1 and CDR2 sequences are MNHEY and SMNVEV (reference sequence). Material: naive CD8+ T cells from PBMCs. The source of this sequence is a man aged 18-30 years in good health. Some clones in this sample may be carry-over from other donors' samples. The chain uses TRBV27 and TRBJ1-2; TRBD1 is a possible D gene (6 bases). In DNA, the CDR3 is TGTGCCAGCAGTTTATCGCGGTTCGGACAAGGACGAGGAGGGGGCTATGGCTACACCTTC. Its protein is CASSLSRFGQGRGGGYGYTF.